This paragraph covers one T cell receptor beta chain sequence. The sample originates from a study of shared clonotypes between healthy human individuals. Whole-study context: For every donor, three CD4 naive, three CD4 memory, two CD8 naive and one CD8 memory plates were used.

The split of CD4+ cells yielded CD45RA+ naive and CD45RA-negative memory subsets. Assay used: immunoSEQ multiplex PCR; TCRdb lists only in-frame clones, some missing. Among around 2,000,000 clones listed, 95% were seen once. The CDR3 runs 14 residues. The germline V gene has CDR1 MNHEY and CDR2 SVGAGI. Trimming stripped 4 bases from V and 3 bases from J, with 12 bases between. The sequencing input was naive CD4+ T cells sorted from blood. Documented subset: CD45RA+ positively selected. J is TRBJ1-1 and V is TRBV6-5; D uncertain. This TCR was recovered from a man between 18 and 35 years old in good health. The CDR3 protein is CASSSKTPHTEAFF. CDR3 coding DNA: TGTGCCAGCAGTTCCAAAACACCGCACACTGAAGCTTTCTTT.